The TCR beta chain under discussion was sequenced for a study of CD8 T cells in Susac syndrome. General study points: The study admitted that it had a relatively small number of individuals in its TCR sequencing and HLA analysis.

Reverse transcription of roughly 0.5 to 1 ug RNA used random hexamers. With immunoSEQ multiplex PCR, TCR beta CDR3 was amplified across 54 Vbeta and 13 Jbeta. TCRdb re-called the immunoSEQ multiplex PCR reads with MiXCR, one entry per CDR3 protein. Among approximately 110,000 distinct CDR3 sequences, about 92% were seen once, and the ten largest hold roughly 0.33%. The germline CDR1 and CDR2 sequences are MNHNY and SVGAGI (reference sequence). The CDR3 is 15 residues long. Unmatched junction bases numbered 3, after V lost 5 bases and J lost 2 bases. As concerns this clonotype: As yet, its antigen is unknown.

This sequence was found in a human donor with multiple sclerosis. The chain employs TRBV6-6 and TRBJ2-3; 11 positions agree with TRBD2. Sequencing input: CD8+ T cells from PBMCs. Written as DNA, the CDR3 is TGTGCCAGCAGTCGACTAGCGGGGACCACAGATACGCAGTATTTT. Protein product: CASSRLAGTTDTQYF.